Sequencing of this TCR beta chain was carried out in a study of OX40 agonist ivuxolimab in advanced cancers. Overall study findings and caveats: Relative to CD4+, CD8+ T cells held more expanded clones on average.

Patients with autoimmune history or systemic immunosuppression were excluded. Using immunoSEQ multiplex PCR, the repertoire was profiled, and TCRdb retains in-frame clones only, with some absent. The sample includes around 47,000 clones, roughly 82% of them seen just once. Worth noting for this clone: Its antigen is unknown.

Germline CDR1 SGHDN, CDR2 FVKESK. CDR3 length: 15 residues. Trimming took off 4 bases at V and 3 bases at J, with 16 bases between the two ends. The input for sequencing was CD4+ or CD8+ T cells sorted from blood, taken in a trial of the OX40 agonist ivuxolimab. This sequence joins TRBV14 and TRBJ2-7, with D possibly matching TRBD1 (5 bases). The sequence was collected from an adult with an advanced solid tumor such as melanoma, head and neck, liver or kidney cancer. The CDR3 loop reads CASSLGWGPNYEQYF. In DNA, the CDR3 is TGTGCCAGCAGCCTAGGTTGGGGCCCTAACTACGAGCAGTACTTC.